Listed here are 16 T cell receptor beta chains from one sample, sequenced in a study of shared clonotypes between healthy human individuals. The table came from immunoSEQ multiplex PCR; TCRdb's copy has only in-frame clones and leaves some out. This table has around 700,000 clones, approximately 73% appearing once. What was sequenced was memory CD4+ T cells sorted from blood. Documented subset: CD45RA-negative fraction. The receptors were sampled from a woman in her thirties in good health.

This sequence joins TRBV4-2 and TRBJ2-1, with 9 bases matching TRBD1. The CDR3 is made up of 16 amino acids. J was trimmed by 8 bases and V by 3 bases; bases with no gene match: 11. CDR1 and CDR2 from the germline V gene are LGHNA and YNFKEQ. CDR3 in amino acids: CASSHPAGTGIDEQFF. The CDR3 DNA reads TGTGCCAGCAGCCACCCAGCCGGGACAGGGATCGATGAGCAGTTCTTC.

This clone appeared a few times. V is TRBV19 and J is TRBJ2-1; no definite D call. Trimming removed 5 bases from V and 7 bases from J, with 12 bases in between. The V gene's germline CDR1 is LNHDA and CDR2 SQIVND (reference sequence). The CDR3 contains 13 residues. The CDR3 spells CASSPPGLNEQFF. The CDR3 DNA reads TGTGCCAGTAGTCCTCCCGGTTTGAATGAGCAGTTCTTC.

This clone has more than one count but fewer than ten. The CDR3 bases are TGCGCCAGCAGCTTGGATCTGGGGTTCTATGGCTACACCTTC. Amino acids: CASSLDLGFYGYTF. The gene calls are TRBV5-1 and TRBJ1-2; D uncertain. With 0 bases removed from V and 4 bases from J, the gap between germline ends came to 10 bases. The CDR3 is made up of 14 amino acids. Per germline, CDR1 SGHRS and CDR2 YFSETQ.

This chain connects TRBV6-6 to TRBJ2-1; TRBD2 aligns across 7 bases. V shed 5 bases and J 7 bases; nucleotides not matched to a gene: 8. Germline V gene data show CDR1 as MNHNY and CDR2 as SVGAGI (reference sequence). This CDR3 has 14 amino acids. CDR3 sequence: CASSRGGSANEQFF. The CDR3 nucleotides read TGTGCCAGCAGTCGGGGCGGGAGCGCGAATGAGCAGTTCTTC.

The V call is TRBV14, the J call TRBJ1-1, with D possibly being TRBD1 (5 bases). Germline V gives CDR1 SGHDN, CDR2 FVKESK. The CDR3 consists of 14 residues. Trimming shortened V by 3 bases and J by 3 bases, and 11 bases separated the two germline ends. CDR3 DNA: TGTGCCAGCAGCCAGAGGGGATCGGACACTGAAGCTTTCTTT. This codes for CASSQRGSDTEAFF.

The gene calls are TRBV7-2 and TRBJ1-2; 7 positions match TRBD1. V lost 5 bases, J lost 1 base, and 10 bases stayed unmatched. The CDR3 is 16 residues long. The germline gives CDR1 SGHTA, CDR2 FQGNSA. Here the CDR3 reads CASSNNRGSDNYGYTF. The CDR3 nucleotides are TGTGCCAGCAGCAACAACAGGGGATCGGATAACTATGGCTACACCTTC.

In its sample, this clone was seen once. This rearrangement joins TRBV28 to TRBJ2-3, with D unresolved. Trimming cost V 5 bases and J 4 bases, with 13 bases left between them. The germline gives CDR1 MDHEN, CDR2 SYDVKM. The CDR3 is made up of 14 amino acids. The CDR3 DNA sequence: TGTGCCAGCAGTGGCCCAGCAAGCCCAGATACGCAGTATTTT. Protein sequence: CASSGPASPDTQYF.

The chain combines TRBV6-1 with TRBJ2-5; tentatively, D is TRBD2 (5 bases). Germline CDR1 is MNHNS and CDR2 is SASEGT. CDR3 length: 16 residues. V dropped 4 bases and J dropped 0 bases, with 15 bases sitting between them. For the CDR3, the DNA is TGTGCCAGCAGTGCCATGGGCAGGACTTACCAAGAGACCCAGTACTTC. This translates into CASSAMGRTYQETQYF.

This clone appeared once. This chain links TRBV28 with TRBJ1-1; 10 bases map to TRBD1. Germline values: CDR1 MDHEN, CDR2 SYDVKM. J gave up 8 bases and V 6 bases, and 9 bases lay outside the gene matches. This CDR3 comprises 14 residues. Here the CDR3 reads CASSPTGGAEEAFF. The CDR3 DNA sequence: TGTGCCAGCAGCCCGACAGGGGGCGCGGAGGAAGCTTTCTTT.

The J gene is TRBJ2-6, the V gene TRBV13; D unresolved. Germline V lookup: CDR1 PRHDT, CDR2 FYEKMQ (reference sequence). CDR3 size: 15 residues. V shed 3 bases and J shed 2 bases, with 8 bases lying between them. In DNA form, the CDR3 reads TGTGCCAGCAGCTTCTCGCCTGCTGGGGCCAACGTCCTGACTTTC. Protein sequence: CASSFSPAGANVLTF.

This clone was observed a few times. The chain combines TRBV4-1 with TRBJ2-1; 7 nucleotides line up with TRBD2. In germline, CDR1 is MGHRA, CDR2 YSYEKL. The V segment lost 1 base and the J segment 5 bases; nucleotides outside the gene matches: 5. This CDR3 contains 15 residues. CDR3 amino acids: CASSQVTSADNEQFF. The CDR3 bases are TGCGCCAGCAGCCAAGTTACTAGCGCAGACAATGAGCAGTTCTTC.

The chain recombines TRBV30 with TRBJ1-4; TRBD1 matches at 7 bases. Germline V gives CDR1 GTSNPN, CDR2 SVGIG (reference sequence). With 1 base clipped from V and 7 bases from J, the junction kept 3 bases outside the gene matches. The CDR3 runs 13 residues. The CDR3 is CAWSAGTVEKLFF. CDR3 coding DNA: TGTGCCTGGAGTGCGGGGACAGTTGAAAAACTGTTTTTT. Variable domain in full (rest from reference TRBV30 and TRBJ1-4): SQTIHQWPATLVQPVGSPLSLECTVEGTSNPNLYWYRQAAGRGLQLLFYSVGIGQISSEVPQNLSASRPQDRQFILSSKKLLLSDSGFYLCAWSAGTVEKLFFGSGTQLSVL.

The V call is TRBV10-3, the J call TRBJ2-1; possibly TRBD1 for D (5 bases). In germline, CDR1 is ENHRY, CDR2 SYGVKD. The length of the CDR3 is 12 residues. Trimming stripped 8 bases from V and 7 bases from J, with 12 bases between. This chain's CDR3 is CAIWDDRNEQFF. The CDR3 nucleotides are TGTGCCATCTGGGATGACAGAAATGAGCAGTTCTTC.

About this clone: The same CDR3 arises from other DNA sequences in this sample as well. The chain links TRBV7-6 to TRBJ2-5; 7 bases line up with TRBD1. Germline loops: CDR1 SGHVS, CDR2 FNYEAQ. The length of the CDR3 is 13 residues. The V segment lost 4 bases and the J segment 4 bases; nucleotides outside the gene matches: 3. CDR3 sequence (DNA): TGTGCCAGCAGCTGGACAGGAGGAGAGACCCAGTACTTC. Its protein product is CASSWTGGETQYF.

This chain uses TRBV14 with TRBJ1-3; D not certain. Germline V gives CDR1 SGHDN, CDR2 FVKESK. The ends were cut back, 3 bases at V and 4 bases at J, with 7 bases in the middle. The CDR3 length is 13 residues. The CDR3 loop reads CASSQVPGNTIYF. The CDR3 bases are TGTGCCAGCAGCCAGGTACCCGGAAACACCATATATTTT.

The chain carries TRBV18 and TRBJ2-1; D gene ambiguous. Trimming took off 2 bases at V and 10 bases at J, with 6 bases between the two ends. The length of the CDR3 is 11 residues. CDR1 and CDR2 from the germline V gene are KGHSH and LQKENI. The CDR3 nucleotides are TGTGCCAGCTCACCATGGCGGGAGCAGTTCTTC. Encoded protein: CASSPWREQFF.